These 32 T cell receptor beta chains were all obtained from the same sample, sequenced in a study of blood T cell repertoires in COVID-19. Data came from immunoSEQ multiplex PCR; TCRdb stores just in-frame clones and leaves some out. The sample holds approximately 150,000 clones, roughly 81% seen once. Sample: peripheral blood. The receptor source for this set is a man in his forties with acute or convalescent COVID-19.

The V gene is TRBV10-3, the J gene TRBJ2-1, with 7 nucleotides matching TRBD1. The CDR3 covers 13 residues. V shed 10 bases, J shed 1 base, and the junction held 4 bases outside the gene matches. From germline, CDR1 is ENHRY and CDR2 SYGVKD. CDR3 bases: TGTGCCAACCGGGACAGATCCTACAATGAGCAGTTCTTC. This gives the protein CANRDRSYNEQFF.

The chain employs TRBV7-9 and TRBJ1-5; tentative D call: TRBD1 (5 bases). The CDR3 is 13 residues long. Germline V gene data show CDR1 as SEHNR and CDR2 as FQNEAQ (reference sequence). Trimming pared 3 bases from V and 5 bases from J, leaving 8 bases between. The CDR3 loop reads CASSLGHDQPQHF. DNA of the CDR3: TGTGCCAGCAGCTTGGGGCATGATCAGCCCCAGCATTTT.

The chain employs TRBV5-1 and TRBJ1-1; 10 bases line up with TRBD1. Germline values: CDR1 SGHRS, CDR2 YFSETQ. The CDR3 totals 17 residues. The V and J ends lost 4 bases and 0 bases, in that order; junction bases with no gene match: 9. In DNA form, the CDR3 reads TGCGCCAGCAGCGTGGGACAGGGGAGAAGTCTGAACACTGAAGCTTTCTTT. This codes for CASSVGQGRSLNTEAFF. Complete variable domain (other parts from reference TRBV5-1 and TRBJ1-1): KAGVTQTPRYLIKTRGQQVTLSCSPISGHRSVSWYQQTPGQGLQFLFEYFSETQRNKGNFPGRFSGRQFSNSRSEMNVSTLELGDSALYLCASSVGQGRSLNTEAFFGQGTRLTVV.

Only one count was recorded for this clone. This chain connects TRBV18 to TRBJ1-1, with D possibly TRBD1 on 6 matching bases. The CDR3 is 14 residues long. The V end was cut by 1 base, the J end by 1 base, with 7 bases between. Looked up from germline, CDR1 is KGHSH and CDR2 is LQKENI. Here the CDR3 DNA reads TGTGCCAGCTCACCACTACAGGGGAACACTGAAGCTTTCTTT. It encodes CASSPLQGNTEAFF.

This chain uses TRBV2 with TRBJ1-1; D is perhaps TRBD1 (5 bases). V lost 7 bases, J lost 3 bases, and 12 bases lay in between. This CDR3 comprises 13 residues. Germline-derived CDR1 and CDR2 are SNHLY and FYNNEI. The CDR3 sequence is CASKRGSDTEAFF. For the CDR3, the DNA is TGTGCCAGCAAACGGGGGTCGGACACTGAAGCTTTCTTT.

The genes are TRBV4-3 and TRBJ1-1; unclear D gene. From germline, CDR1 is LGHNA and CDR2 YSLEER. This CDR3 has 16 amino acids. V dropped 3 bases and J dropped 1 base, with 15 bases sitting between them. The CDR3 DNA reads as TGCGCCAGCAGCCAGAACACCCGGAGTGCGAACACTGAAGCTTTCTTT. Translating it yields CASSQNTRSANTEAFF.

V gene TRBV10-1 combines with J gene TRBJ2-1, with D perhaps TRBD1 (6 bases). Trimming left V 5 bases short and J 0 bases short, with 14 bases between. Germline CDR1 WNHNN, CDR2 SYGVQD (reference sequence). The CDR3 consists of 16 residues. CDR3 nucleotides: TGCGCCAGCAGTACCGGGACACCAAGCTCCTACAATGAGCAGTTCTTC. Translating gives CASSTGTPSSYNEQFF.

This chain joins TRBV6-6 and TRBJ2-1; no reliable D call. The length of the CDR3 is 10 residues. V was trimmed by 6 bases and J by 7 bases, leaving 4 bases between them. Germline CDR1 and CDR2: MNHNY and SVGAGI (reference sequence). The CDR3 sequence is CASRENEQFF. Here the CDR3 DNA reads TGTGCCAGCAGGGAGAATGAGCAGTTCTTC.

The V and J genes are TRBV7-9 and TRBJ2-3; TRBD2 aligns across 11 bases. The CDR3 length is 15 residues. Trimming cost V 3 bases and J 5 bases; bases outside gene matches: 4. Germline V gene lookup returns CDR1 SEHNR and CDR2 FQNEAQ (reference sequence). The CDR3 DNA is TGTGCCAGCAGCTTTCTAGCGGGGGGAGGAGATACGCAGTATTTT. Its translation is CASSFLAGGGDTQYF.

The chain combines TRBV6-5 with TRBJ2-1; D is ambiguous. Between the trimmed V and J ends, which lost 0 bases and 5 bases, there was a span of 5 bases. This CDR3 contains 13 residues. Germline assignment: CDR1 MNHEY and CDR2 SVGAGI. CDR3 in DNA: TGTGCCAGCAGTTACTCCACAGACAATGAGCAGTTCTTC. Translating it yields CASSYSTDNEQFF.

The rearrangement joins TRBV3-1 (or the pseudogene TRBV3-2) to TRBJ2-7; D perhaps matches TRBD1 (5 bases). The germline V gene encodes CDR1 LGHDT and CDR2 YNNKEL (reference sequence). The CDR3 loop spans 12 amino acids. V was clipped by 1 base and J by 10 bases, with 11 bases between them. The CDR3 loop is CASSQAQGEQYF. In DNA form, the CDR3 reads TGTGCCAGCAGCCAAGCCCAGGGTGAACAGTACTTC.

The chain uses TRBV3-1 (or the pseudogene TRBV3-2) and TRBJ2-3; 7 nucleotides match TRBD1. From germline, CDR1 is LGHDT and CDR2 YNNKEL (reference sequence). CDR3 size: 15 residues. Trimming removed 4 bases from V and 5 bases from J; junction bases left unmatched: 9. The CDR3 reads CASSRTGAAGDTQYF. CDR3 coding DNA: TGTGCCAGCAGCCGTACAGGGGCCGCGGGAGATACGCAGTATTTT.

The CDR3 loop reads CASSFSGGGAGDTQYF. The DNA of the CDR3 is TGCGCCAGCAGCTTCAGCGGTGGGGGCGCGGGAGATACGCAGTATTTT. V usage is TRBV5-1 and J usage is TRBJ2-3; the D gene is possibly TRBD1 (6 bases). Germline CDR1 is SGHRS and CDR2 is YFSETQ. V dropped 2 bases and J dropped 5 bases, with 18 bases sitting between them. This CDR3 has 16 residues.

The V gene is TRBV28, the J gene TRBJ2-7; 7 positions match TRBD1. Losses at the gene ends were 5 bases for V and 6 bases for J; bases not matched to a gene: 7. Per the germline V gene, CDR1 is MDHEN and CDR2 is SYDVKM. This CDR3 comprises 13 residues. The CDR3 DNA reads TGTGCCAGCAGTGGGACAGTGAACCTCGAGCAGTACTTC. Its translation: CASSGTVNLEQYF.

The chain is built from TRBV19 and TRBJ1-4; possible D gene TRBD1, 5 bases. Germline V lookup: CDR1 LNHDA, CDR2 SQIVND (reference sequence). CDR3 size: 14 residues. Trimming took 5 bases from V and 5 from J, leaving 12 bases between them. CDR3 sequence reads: CASSSYDRNEKLFF. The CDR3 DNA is TGTGCCAGTAGTTCCTACGACAGAAATGAAAAACTGTTTTTT.

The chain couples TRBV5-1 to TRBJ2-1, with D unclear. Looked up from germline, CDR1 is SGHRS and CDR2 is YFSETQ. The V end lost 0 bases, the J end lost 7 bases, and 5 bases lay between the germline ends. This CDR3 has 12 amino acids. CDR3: CASSLGLNEQFF. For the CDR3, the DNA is TGCGCCAGCAGCTTGGGTCTTAATGAGCAGTTCTTC.

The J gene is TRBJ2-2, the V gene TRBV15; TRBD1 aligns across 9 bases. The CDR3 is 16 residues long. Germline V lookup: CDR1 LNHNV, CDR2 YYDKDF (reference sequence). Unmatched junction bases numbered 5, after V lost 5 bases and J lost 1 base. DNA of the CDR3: TGTGCCACCAGCGCACCGGGACAGGGGAACACCGGGGAGCTGTTTTTT. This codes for CATSAPGQGNTGELFF. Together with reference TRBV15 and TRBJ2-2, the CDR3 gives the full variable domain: DAMVIQNPRYQVTQFGKPVTLSCSQTLNHNVMYWYQQKSSQAPKLLFHYYDKDFNNEADTPDNFQSRRPNTSFCFLDIRSPGLGDTAMYLCATSAPGQGNTGELFFGEGSRLTVL.

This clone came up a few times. The CDR3 DNA follows: TGTGCCAGCATGTCCGGGGGTTCTGGAAACACCATATATTTT. Translated: CASMSGGSGNTIYF. V gene TRBV28 combines with J gene TRBJ1-3; D possibly corresponds to TRBD1 (5 bases). Germline-derived CDR1 and CDR2 are MDHEN and SYDVKM. This CDR3 contains 14 residues. Trimming pared 7 bases from V and 1 base from J, leaving 11 bases between.

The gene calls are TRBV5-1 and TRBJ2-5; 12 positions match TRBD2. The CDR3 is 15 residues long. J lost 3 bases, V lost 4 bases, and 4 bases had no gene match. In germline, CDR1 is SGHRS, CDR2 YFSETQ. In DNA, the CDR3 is TGCGCCAGCAGCGTATCTAGCGGGGGGGAAGAGACCCAGTACTTC. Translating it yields CASSVSSGGEETQYF. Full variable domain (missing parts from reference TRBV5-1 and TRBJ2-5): KAGVTQTPRYLIKTRGQQVTLSCSPISGHRSVSWYQQTPGQGLQFLFEYFSETQRNKGNFPGRFSGRQFSNSRSEMNVSTLELGDSALYLCASSVSSGGEETQYFGPGTRLLVL.

The CDR3 is CASRLMNTEAFF. The CDR3 region has the DNA TGCGCCAGCAGGTTAATGAACACTGAAGCTTTCTTT. This rearrangement joins TRBV5-1 to TRBJ1-1; no clear D. CDR1 is SGHRS and CDR2 is YFSETQ in the germline V gene. V lost 5 bases, J lost 0 bases, and 5 bases lay in between. The length of the CDR3 is 12 residues.

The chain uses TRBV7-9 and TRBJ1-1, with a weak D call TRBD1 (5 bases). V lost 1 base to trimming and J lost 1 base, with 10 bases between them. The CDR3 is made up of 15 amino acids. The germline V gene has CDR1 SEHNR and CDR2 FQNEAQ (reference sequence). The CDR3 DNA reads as TGTGCCAGCAGCTTAGACGGGGGAGGGAACACTGAAGCTTTCTTT. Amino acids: CASSLDGGGNTEAFF.

The CDR3 region has the DNA TGTGCCAGCAGACAGGGGGCTTATTACGAGCAGTACTTC. Protein sequence: CASRQGAYYEQYF. The V call is TRBV5-6, the J call TRBJ2-7, with TRBD1 matching 9 bases. V lost 5 bases, J lost 4 bases, and 4 bases stayed unmatched. Germline CDR1 reads SGHDT; CDR2 reads YYEEEE. CDR3 length: 13 amino acids.

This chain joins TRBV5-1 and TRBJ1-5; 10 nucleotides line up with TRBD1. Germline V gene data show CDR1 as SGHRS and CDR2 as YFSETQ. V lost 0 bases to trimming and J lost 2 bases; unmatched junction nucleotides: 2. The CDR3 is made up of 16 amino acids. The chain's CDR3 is CASSLGGTGGNQPQHF. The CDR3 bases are TGCGCCAGCAGCTTGGGAGGGACAGGGGGCAATCAGCCCCAGCATTTT. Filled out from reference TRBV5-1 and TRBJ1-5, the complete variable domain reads KAGVTQTPRYLIKTRGQQVTLSCSPISGHRSVSWYQQTPGQGLQFLFEYFSETQRNKGNFPGRFSGRQFSNSRSEMNVSTLELGDSALYLCASSLGGTGGNQPQHFGDGTRLSIL.

This chain's CDR3 is CASSPSGFGTEAFF. The DNA for the CDR3 is TGTGCCAGCAGCCCCTCGGGATTTGGTACTGAAGCTTTCTTT. V is TRBV7-3 and J is TRBJ1-1; D is ambiguous. Between the trimmed V and J ends, which lost 5 bases and 5 bases, there was a span of 15 bases. Germline-derived CDR1 and CDR2 are SGHTA and FQGTGA. The CDR3 totals 14 residues. Complete variable domain (other parts from reference TRBV7-3 and TRBJ1-1): GAGVSQTPSNKVTEKGKYVELRCDPISGHTALYWYRQSLGQGPEFLIYFQGTGAADDSGLPNDRFFAVRPEGSVSTLKIQRTERGDSAVYLCASSPSGFGTEAFFGQGTRLTVV.

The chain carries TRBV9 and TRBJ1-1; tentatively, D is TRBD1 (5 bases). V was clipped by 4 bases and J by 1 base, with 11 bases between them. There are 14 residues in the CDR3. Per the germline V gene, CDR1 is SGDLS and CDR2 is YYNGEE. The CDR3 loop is CASSRQSRNTEAFF. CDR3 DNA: TGTGCCAGCAGCAGACAGAGCCGGAACACTGAAGCTTTCTTT.

The CDR3 region is CASISYRLEAFF. The CDR3 DNA reads as TGTGCCAGCATTTCCTACAGGCTTGAAGCTTTCTTT. V usage is TRBV6-5 and J usage is TRBJ1-1, with D perhaps TRBD1 (5 bases). CDR3 length equals 12 residues. CDR1 and CDR2 (germline): MNHEY, SVGAGI. V was pared by 7 bases and J by 7 bases, with 13 bases between.

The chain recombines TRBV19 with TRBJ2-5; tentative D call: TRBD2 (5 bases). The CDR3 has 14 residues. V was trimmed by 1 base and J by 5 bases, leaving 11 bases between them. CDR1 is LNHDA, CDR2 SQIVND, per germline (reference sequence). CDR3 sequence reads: CASSIGLAPETQYF. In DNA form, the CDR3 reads TGTGCCAGTAGTATAGGTCTAGCCCCTGAGACCCAGTACTTC. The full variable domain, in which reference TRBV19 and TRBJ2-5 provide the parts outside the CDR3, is DGGITQSPKYLFRKEGQNVTLSCEQNLNHDAMYWYRQDPGQGLRLIYYSQIVNDFQKGDIAEGYSVSREKKESFPLTVTSAQKNPTAFYLCASSIGLAPETQYFGPGTRLLVL.

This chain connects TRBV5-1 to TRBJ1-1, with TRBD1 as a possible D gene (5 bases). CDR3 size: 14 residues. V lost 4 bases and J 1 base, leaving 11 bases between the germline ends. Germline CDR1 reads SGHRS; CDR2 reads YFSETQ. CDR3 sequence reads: CASSPGPGNTEAFF. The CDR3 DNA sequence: TGCGCCAGCAGCCCAGGGCCAGGGAACACTGAAGCTTTCTTT.

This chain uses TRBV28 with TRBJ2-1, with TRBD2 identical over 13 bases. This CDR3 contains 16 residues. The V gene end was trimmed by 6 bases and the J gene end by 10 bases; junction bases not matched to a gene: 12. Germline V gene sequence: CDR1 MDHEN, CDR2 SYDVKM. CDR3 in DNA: TGTGCCAGCAGGGATACTAGCGGGGGGGCGTCAGGCGAGCAGTTCTTC. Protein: CASRDTSGGASGEQFF.

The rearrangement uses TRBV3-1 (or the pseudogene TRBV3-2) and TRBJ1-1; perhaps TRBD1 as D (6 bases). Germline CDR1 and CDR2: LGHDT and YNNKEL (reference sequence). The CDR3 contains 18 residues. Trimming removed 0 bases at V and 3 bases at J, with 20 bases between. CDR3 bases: TGTGCCAGCAGCCAAGACCCACACAGGGAAGGTGGGTACACTGAAGCTTTCTTT. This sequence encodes CASSQDPHREGGYTEAFF.

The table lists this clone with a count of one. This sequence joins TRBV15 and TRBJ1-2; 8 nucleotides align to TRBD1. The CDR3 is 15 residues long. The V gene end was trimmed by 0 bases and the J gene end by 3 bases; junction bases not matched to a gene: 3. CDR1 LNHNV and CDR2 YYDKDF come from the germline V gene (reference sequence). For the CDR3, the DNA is TGTGCCACCAGCAGAGATCCGACAGGGGACTATGGCTACACCTTC. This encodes CATSRDPTGDYGYTF.

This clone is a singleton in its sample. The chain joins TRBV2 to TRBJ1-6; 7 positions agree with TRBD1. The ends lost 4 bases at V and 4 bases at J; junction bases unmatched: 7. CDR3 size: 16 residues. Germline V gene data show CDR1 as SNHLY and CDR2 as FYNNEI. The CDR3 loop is CASSGGGGRYNSPLHF. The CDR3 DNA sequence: TGTGCCAGCAGTGGAGGGGGCGGACGGTATAATTCACCCCTCCACTTT.